Below, 32 T cell receptor beta chains from the same sample are listed, as sequenced in a study of T cell responses to AZD1222 COVID-19 vaccine. Libraries were prepared by immunoSEQ multiplex PCR; TCRdb keeps only in-frame clonotypes and omits some of them. The table shows tens of thousands of clones, with around 89% occurring only once. The starting material was peripheral blood, obtained 28 days after the second AZD1222 dose. The origin of the receptors is an adult who received the AZD1222 COVID-19 vaccine.

This rearrangement joins TRBV29-1 to TRBJ2-3; 14 bases fit TRBD2. The V gene's germline CDR1 is SQVTM and CDR2 ANQGSEA. The J segment lost 2 bases and the V segment lost 3 bases, leaving 4 bases of the junction unmatched. This CDR3 is built from 16 residues. In nucleotides, the CDR3 is TGCAGCGTTGATGCGACTAGCGGGAGGGCCACAGATACGCAGTATTTT. Translating gives CSVDATSGRATDTQYF.

The chain links TRBV3-1 (or the pseudogene TRBV3-2) to TRBJ1-5, with D unresolved. CDR1 is LGHDT, CDR2 YNNKEL, per germline (reference sequence). Deletions cut 0 bases from V and 6 bases from J, with 6 bases between. The CDR3 consists of 13 residues. The CDR3 loop reads CASSQDSVQPQHF. CDR3 in DNA: TGTGCCAGCAGCCAAGATTCGGTTCAGCCCCAGCATTTT.

This clone was observed once. This chain links TRBV5-1 with TRBJ1-3; no clear D gene. Germline CDR1 is SGHRS and CDR2 is YFSETQ. The germline V and J ends were trimmed by 3 bases and 4 bases, with 20 bases remaining between them. There are 17 residues in the CDR3. The CDR3 DNA sequence: TGCGCCAGCAGCTCGACCCTCTTGTCGCCAGGAGGAAACACCATATATTTT. Protein sequence: CASSSTLLSPGGNTIYF.

J is TRBJ1-5 and V is TRBV6-2 or TRBV6-3; 7 bases are shared with TRBD1. The CDR3 spans 14 residues. The germline gives CDR1 MNHEY, CDR2 SVGEGT. With V trimmed by 6 bases and J by 5 bases, 7 bases remained unmatched. The CDR3 spells CASSRGTDHQPQHF. DNA of the CDR3: TGTGCCAGCAGCCGGGGGACAGACCATCAGCCCCAGCATTTT.

The V and J genes are TRBV6-2 or TRBV6-3 and TRBJ2-2, with a tentative D call TRBD2 (6 bases). This CDR3 has 15 residues. V gave up 5 bases and J gave up 1 base, with 11 bases separating them. Germline V lookup: CDR1 MNHEY, CDR2 SVGEGT. The chain's CDR3 is CASSPGTLNTGELFF. Here the CDR3 DNA reads TGTGCCAGCAGTCCGGGGACTCTGAACACCGGGGAGCTGTTTTTT.

The chain links TRBV19 to TRBJ2-7; the match to TRBD2 covers 9 bases. The CDR3 covers 16 residues. V was clipped by 7 bases and J by 2 bases; unmatched bases: 12. The germline V gene has CDR1 LNHDA and CDR2 SQIVND (reference sequence). CDR3 amino acids: CASMELGAGGPYEQYF. CDR3 nucleotides: TGTGCCAGTATGGAGTTAGGGGCGGGGGGGCCCTACGAGCAGTACTTC.

The genes are TRBV6-5 and TRBJ2-7; TRBD2 is a possible D gene (6 bases). The length of the CDR3 is 14 residues. V was cut by 2 bases and J by 4 bases, with 12 bases left in between. The germline CDR1 and CDR2 sequences are MNHEY and SVGAGI. The CDR3 DNA reads TGTGCCAGCAGTTACGGCGGGGTAGGGTACGAGCAGTACTTC. Its translation: CASSYGGVGYEQYF.

This rearrangement joins TRBV5-5 to TRBJ1-2, with 12 bases that match TRBD1. Per germline, CDR1 SGHKS and CDR2 YYEKEE (reference sequence). V lost 2 bases to trimming and J lost 7 bases; unmatched junction nucleotides: 12. The CDR3 extends over 17 amino acids. The CDR3 region is CASSFSGTGGRGGGYTF. The DNA for the CDR3 is TGTGCCAGCAGCTTCTCCGGGACAGGGGGCAGGGGAGGTGGCTACACCTTC.

This clone came up a few times. The chain recombines TRBV19 with TRBJ1-2; D is unclear. Germline CDR1 and CDR2: LNHDA and SQIVND (reference sequence). V was cut by 7 bases and J by 4 bases, with 13 bases left in between. This CDR3 is 13 amino acids long. The CDR3 DNA reads TGTGCCAGTACCGATCATCCCGGCTATGGCTACACCTTC. Translation gives CASTDHPGYGYTF.

The V and J genes are TRBV3-1 (or the pseudogene TRBV3-2) and TRBJ2-7, with 7 bases aligning to TRBD2. This CDR3 has 20 amino acids. Germline V lookup: CDR1 LGHDT, CDR2 YNNKEL (reference sequence). The V and J ends lost 7 bases and 7 bases, in that order; junction bases with no gene match: 31. The CDR3 bases are TGTGCCAGCACCCACCCGGCTATTTTTATCCAGGAGCGGGGAATTGTGGAGCAGTACTTC. Residues: CASTHPAIFIQERGIVEQYF.

The genes are TRBV5-4 and TRBJ2-1; TRBD2 matches at 12 bases. The CDR3 runs to 15 residues. V shed 4 bases and J 10 bases; nucleotides not matched to a gene: 9. CDR1 is SGHNT, CDR2 YYREEE, per germline (reference sequence). CDR3 in amino acids: CASSLRLAGEGEQFF. CDR3 nucleotide sequence: TGTGCCAGCAGCCTTCGACTAGCGGGAGAAGGAGAGCAGTTCTTC.

Only one count was recorded for this clone. The same CDR3 also results from other DNA sequences found in this sample. The V gene is TRBV9, the J gene TRBJ2-7; D perhaps matches TRBD2 (6 bases). Looked up from germline, CDR1 is SGDLS and CDR2 is YYNGEE. The CDR3 totals 14 residues. Trimming shortened V by 0 bases and J by 2 bases, and 9 bases separated the two germline ends. The CDR3 sequence is CASSVAGSAYEQYF. CDR3 DNA: TGTGCCAGCAGCGTAGCCGGGAGCGCCTACGAGCAGTACTTC.

This clone was observed a single time. The rearrangement joins TRBV7-6 to TRBJ1-4, with a weak D call TRBD1 (5 bases). V was pared by 1 base and J by 4 bases, with 16 bases between. The V gene's germline CDR1 is SGHVS and CDR2 FNYEAQ. The CDR3 runs 17 residues. The CDR3 nucleotides read TGTGCCAGCAGCTTAGGCGCGGTGCCAGGGCGTAATGAAAAACTGTTTTTT. Encoded protein: CASSLGAVPGRNEKLFF.

The chain links TRBV6-2 or TRBV6-3 to TRBJ2-7; D unresolved. This CDR3 spans 12 amino acids. Between the trimmed V and J ends, which lost 6 bases and 0 bases, there was a span of 6 bases. The germline CDR1 and CDR2 sequences are MNHEY and SVGEGT. The CDR3 DNA reads TGTGCCAGCAGCCCTTTCTCCTACGAGCAGTACTTC. This codes for CASSPFSYEQYF.

The chain uses TRBV27 and TRBJ2-7; no clear D gene. V lost 2 bases to trimming and J lost 1 base, with 6 bases between them. CDR1 MNHEY and CDR2 SMNVEV come from the germline V gene (reference sequence). CDR3 length: 13 amino acids. DNA for the CDR3: TGTGCCAGCAGTTTAGCGACATCCTACGAGCAGTACTTC. The encoded protein is CASSLATSYEQYF.

The V gene is TRBV7-3, the J gene TRBJ1-1, with 7 bases aligning to TRBD1. This CDR3 comprises 15 residues. The germline gives CDR1 SGHTA, CDR2 FQGTGA. The V gene end was trimmed by 5 bases and the J gene end by 4 bases; junction bases not matched to a gene: 10. DNA of the CDR3: TGTGCCAGCAGCCCGCAGGGGGGCTCGGTCACTGAAGCTTTCTTT. It encodes CASSPQGGSVTEAFF.

V usage is TRBV13 and J usage is TRBJ2-5; TRBD2 is a possible D gene (5 bases). Looked up from germline, CDR1 is PRHDT and CDR2 is FYEKMQ (reference sequence). Trimming removed 5 bases from V and 3 bases from J, with 16 bases in between. This CDR3 contains 15 residues. DNA for the CDR3: TGTGCCAGCAGCCTCCGTGGGCGGGTCGAAGAGACCCAGTACTTC. Protein sequence: CASSLRGRVEETQYF.

This chain uses TRBV10-3 with TRBJ1-1, with D unclear. The CDR3 length is 12 residues. The germline V gene has CDR1 ENHRY and CDR2 SYGVKD. With 5 bases removed from V and 1 base from J, the gap between germline ends came to 5 bases. CDR3: CAISFENTEAFF. CDR3 coding DNA: TGTGCCATCAGTTTCGAGAACACTGAAGCTTTCTTT.

This clone was seen once. The chain links TRBV19 to TRBJ1-5, with D perhaps matching TRBD1 (5 bases). Germline CDR1 and CDR2: LNHDA and SQIVND (reference sequence). The CDR3 runs 14 residues. V was cut by 4 bases and J by 4 bases, with 11 bases left in between. Here the CDR3 DNA reads TGTGCCAGTAGTACCGGACAAAGTAATCAGCCCCAGCATTTT. It translates to CASSTGQSNQPQHF.

This clone was seen just once. The rearrangement uses TRBV5-8 and TRBJ2-3, with D perhaps matching TRBD1 or TRBD2 (5 bases each). Trimming cost V 7 bases and J 2 bases, with 14 bases left between them. This CDR3 has 14 residues. CDR1 and CDR2 (germline): SGHTS, YDEGEE. CDR3 DNA sequence: TGTGCCAGCGCCCGGGACGGTAACACAGATACGCAGTATTTT. Translated, it gives CASARDGNTDTQYF.

J is TRBJ1-5 and V is TRBV19; tentative D call: TRBD1 (5 bases). Trimming shortened V by 2 bases and J by 3 bases, and 26 bases separated the two germline ends. This CDR3 is built from 20 residues. Per germline, CDR1 LNHDA and CDR2 SQIVND (reference sequence). CDR3 amino acids: CASSIRSAGPTQIVNQPQHF. Here the CDR3 DNA reads TGTGCCAGTAGTATACGAAGCGCAGGGCCAACCCAAATTGTCAATCAGCCCCAGCATTTT.

This clone was seen once. V and J are TRBV28 and TRBJ2-2; no clear D gene. Trimming removed 5 bases at V and 4 bases at J, with 11 bases between. CDR1 is MDHEN and CDR2 is SYDVKM in the germline V gene. The CDR3 totals 14 residues. The CDR3 DNA reads as TGTGCCAGCAGTCCAGCCAGTCCCACCGGGGAGCTGTTTTTT. It encodes CASSPASPTGELFF.

The chain combines TRBV27 with TRBJ2-2; tentatively, D is TRBD2 (6 bases). This CDR3 region has 16 residues. Germline lookup yields CDR1 MNHEY and CDR2 SMNVEV (reference sequence). V was cut by 3 bases and J by 5 bases, with 16 bases left in between. The CDR3 region is CASSLEVAEGTGELFF. In DNA form, the CDR3 reads TGTGCCAGCAGTTTGGAAGTAGCGGAGGGGACCGGGGAGCTGTTTTTT.

The chain uses TRBV9 and TRBJ2-6, with 7 bases aligning to TRBD1. The CDR3 spans 16 residues. Germline CDR1 reads SGDLS; CDR2 reads YYNGEE. V lost 5 bases and J lost 4; bases outside the gene matches: 9. The CDR3 loop is CASSFNRGTGANVLTF. CDR3 coding DNA: TGTGCCAGCAGTTTCAACAGGGGAACAGGGGCCAACGTCCTGACTTTC.

The CDR3 coding sequence is TGTGCCAGCAGCTCCACGGTAGGGTCAGATACGCAGTATTTT. It encodes CASSSTVGSDTQYF. The chain couples TRBV7-8 to TRBJ2-3; D ambiguous. Per germline, CDR1 SGHVS and CDR2 FQNEAQ. V dropped 4 bases and J dropped 4 bases, with 12 bases sitting between them. This CDR3 spans 14 amino acids.

V and J are TRBV6-5 and TRBJ1-6, with D perhaps TRBD1 (5 bases). The CDR3 sequence is 14 residues long. The germline gives CDR1 MNHEY, CDR2 SVGAGI. Trimming stripped 7 bases from V and 0 bases from J, with 7 bases between. The CDR3 sequence: CASTDSSYNSPLHF. The CDR3 DNA is TGTGCCAGCACAGACAGCTCCTATAATTCACCCCTCCACTTT.

V is TRBV10-3 and J is TRBJ2-3; 9 nucleotides match TRBD2. Looked up from germline, CDR1 is ENHRY and CDR2 is SYGVKD. The CDR3 totals 17 residues. The ends lost 4 bases at V and 4 bases at J; junction bases unmatched: 12. The CDR3 is CAISGDLGSGSSDTQYF. CDR3 sequence (DNA): TGTGCCATCAGTGGGGACCTCGGTAGCGGGAGCTCAGATACGCAGTATTTT.

CDR3 protein: CASSWRTGGNYEQYF. DNA of the CDR3: TGTGCCAGCAGCTGGAGGACAGGCGGAAATTACGAGCAGTACTTC. V gene TRBV7-6 combines with J gene TRBJ2-7, with 7 positions matching TRBD1. V was clipped by 4 bases and J by 4 bases; unmatched bases: 10. Germline CDR1 SGHVS, CDR2 FNYEAQ. The CDR3 runs to 15 residues.

The genes are TRBV19 and TRBJ2-3; perhaps TRBD1 as D (6 bases). Trimming left V 5 bases short and J 4 bases short, with 13 bases between. This CDR3 region has 14 residues. Germline CDR1 reads LNHDA; CDR2 reads SQIVND (reference sequence). This CDR3 is CASSVQGSPDTQYF. The CDR3, as DNA: TGTGCCAGTAGTGTCCAGGGGAGCCCAGATACGCAGTATTTT.

This clone appeared a few times. The chain has TRBV28 and TRBJ1-1; D is possibly TRBD1 (5 bases). V was clipped by 10 bases and J by 6 bases, with 21 bases between them. The CDR3 has 14 amino acids. Germline values: CDR1 MDHEN, CDR2 SYDVKM. Here the CDR3 DNA reads TGTGCCATCGATAGGGAGGGACGGGGAGCTGAAGCTTTCTTT. It yields the protein CAIDREGRGAEAFF.

This rearrangement joins TRBV28 to TRBJ1-5, with unresolved D. The CDR3 extends over 16 amino acids. Germline CDR1 and CDR2: MDHEN and SYDVKM. The V and J ends lost 2 bases and 0 bases respectively, with 11 bases between them. The CDR3 DNA reads TGTGCCAGCAGTTTAGGGAGTGCCTATAGCAATCAGCCCCAGCATTTT. Translation gives CASSLGSAYSNQPQHF.

The chain combines TRBV3-1 (or the pseudogene TRBV3-2) with TRBJ1-2; possible D gene TRBD1, 5 bases. Looked up from germline, CDR1 is LGHDT and CDR2 is YNNKEL (reference sequence). The V gene lost 0 bases and the J gene lost 8 bases, with 13 bases spanning the gap. The CDR3 sequence is 14 residues long. In DNA, the CDR3 is TGTGCCAGCAGCCAAGAGAGGAGGGGCCAGGGCTACACCTTC. It codes for CASSQERRGQGYTF.